The 31 T cell receptor beta chains in this list originate from one sample, sequenced in a study of CD8 T cells in Susac syndrome. Random hexamers were used to reverse transcribe the RNA input (roughly 0.5 to 1 ug). Each CDR3 protein is one row after TCRdb ran MiXCR on the immunoSEQ multiplex PCR reads. The sample includes around 150,000 distinct CDR3 sequences, roughly 95% seen only once; the top ten take about 0.094%. Input material: CD4+ T cells from PBMCs. These receptors came from a human donor with multiple sclerosis.

This chain joins TRBV14 and TRBJ2-2; D unclear. The germline CDR1 and CDR2 sequences are SGHDN and FVKESK. Trimming removed 2 bases at V and 5 bases at J, with 9 bases between. CDR3 length: 14 amino acids. The CDR3 here is CASSQTGRTGELFF. The CDR3 region has the DNA TGTGCCAGCAGCCAAACTGGGCGGACCGGGGAGCTGTTTTTT.

The chain combines TRBV28 with TRBJ1-5; 7 nucleotides agree with TRBD1. Germline-derived CDR1 and CDR2 are MDHEN and SYDVKM. Germline trimming cut 9 bases from V and 3 bases from J; bases unmatched to any gene: 8. This CDR3 has 14 amino acids. The DNA of the CDR3 is TGTGCCAGTACACAGGGGTCTCTCAATCAGCCCCAGCATTTT. It translates to CASTQGSLNQPQHF.

This clonotype has only one observation. V gene TRBV12-3 or TRBV12-4 combines with J gene TRBJ2-5; 7 nucleotides agree with TRBD1. The V and J ends lost 1 base and 2 bases, in that order; junction bases with no gene match: 1. The CDR3 is 14 residues long. This CDR3 is CASSLGDSQETQYF. As DNA, the CDR3 is TGTGCCAGCAGTTTAGGGGACAGTCAAGAGACCCAGTACTTC.

This chain joins TRBV6-6 and TRBJ1-5; D is perhaps TRBD1 (5 bases). CDR1 and CDR2 (germline): MNHNY, SVGAGI (reference sequence). The CDR3 covers 13 residues. Trimming removed 5 bases from V and 6 bases from J, with 11 bases in between. The CDR3 region is CASSLRGGQPQHF. The DNA of the CDR3 is TGTGCCAGCAGTCTCCGGGGCGGTCAGCCCCAGCATTTT.

The chain has TRBV9 and TRBJ2-1; perhaps TRBD2 as D (6 bases). V shed 2 bases and J shed 7 bases, with 16 bases lying between them. CDR1 and CDR2 (germline): SGDLS, YYNGEE. This CDR3 comprises 15 residues. CDR3 coding DNA: TGTGCCAGCAGCGTGACTAGGACCGGGTGGAATGAGCAGTTCTTC. Residues: CASSVTRTGWNEQFF.

This chain joins TRBV6-5 and TRBJ2-5, with 8 bases matching TRBD1. Losses at the gene ends were 8 bases for V and 5 bases for J; bases not matched to a gene: 7. CDR1 is MNHEY, CDR2 SVGAGI, per germline. This CDR3 spans 13 amino acids. For the CDR3, the DNA is TGTGCCAGCGGACAGGGAACGTTGGAGACCCAGTACTTC. Translating it yields CASGQGTLETQYF.

The CDR3 sequence is CASSPDTPGGADTQYF. For the CDR3, the DNA is TGTGCCAGCAGCCCGGACACCCCGGGAGGGGCAGATACGCAGTATTTT. The chain employs TRBV7-9 and TRBJ2-3; TRBD2 matches 8 bases. CDR1 and CDR2 from the germline V gene are SEHNR and FQNEAQ (reference sequence). The CDR3 runs to 16 residues. The V gene end was trimmed by 5 bases and the J gene end by 4 bases; junction bases not matched to a gene: 11. Drawing the rest from reference TRBV7-9 and TRBJ2-3, the complete variable domain is DTGVSQNPRHKITKRGQNVTFRCDPISEHNRLYWYRQTLGQGPEFLTYFQNEAQLEKSRLLSDRFSAERPKGSFSTLEIQRTEQGDSAMYLCASSPDTPGGADTQYFGPGTRLTVL.

The chain joins TRBV5-4 to TRBJ1-2; D possibly corresponds to TRBD1 (6 bases). Trimming removed 0 bases at V and 6 bases at J, with 12 bases between. The CDR3 is made up of 14 amino acids. Germline V gene data show CDR1 as SGHNT and CDR2 as YYREEE (reference sequence). The CDR3 here is CASSLDRGRNGYTF. The CDR3 bases are TGTGCCAGCAGCTTGGATAGGGGGAGGAATGGCTACACCTTC.

The chain is built from TRBV3-1 and TRBJ2-2, with a tentative D call TRBD2 (6 bases). V shed 0 bases and J shed 5 bases, with 7 bases lying between them. CDR1 is LGHDT, CDR2 YNNKEL, per germline (reference sequence). This CDR3 spans 14 amino acids. As DNA, the CDR3 is TGTGCCAGCAGCCAAGAGGGAGGAACCGGGGAGCTGTTTTTT. Translating gives CASSQEGGTGELFF.

The J gene is TRBJ1-1, the V gene TRBV5-1, with 7 bases identical to TRBD1. From germline, CDR1 is SGHRS and CDR2 YFSETQ. The trim removed 5 bases at V and 0 bases at J, leaving 13 bases unmatched. This CDR3 comprises 17 residues. The CDR3, as DNA: TGCGCCAGCAGTCTTCATCTCAGGGGGGACATGAACACTGAAGCTTTCTTT. Translating gives CASSLHLRGDMNTEAFF.

This chain links TRBV9 with TRBJ2-2; 9 nucleotides agree with TRBD1. The length of the CDR3 is 14 residues. Germline V lookup: CDR1 SGDLS, CDR2 YYNGEE. J lost 8 bases, V lost 3 bases, and 5 bases had no gene match. This CDR3 reads CASSEQGAVGELFF. For the CDR3, the DNA is TGTGCCAGCAGCGAACAGGGGGCGGTGGGGGAGCTGTTTTTT.

The rearrangement joins TRBV30 to TRBJ1-1, with unresolved D. The length of the CDR3 is 15 residues. Germline lookup yields CDR1 GTSNPN and CDR2 SVGIG (reference sequence). V was shortened by 1 base and J by 0 bases, with 12 bases between the two germline ends. CDR3 loop: CAWSGQKYMNTEAFF. CDR3 bases: TGTGCCTGGAGTGGGCAGAAGTACATGAACACTGAAGCTTTCTTT.

The V and J genes are TRBV5-1 and TRBJ1-1; D unresolved. The germline V gene encodes CDR1 SGHRS and CDR2 YFSETQ. This CDR3 spans 13 amino acids. Trimming left V 2 bases short and J 6 bases short, with 11 bases between. CDR3 sequence reads: CASSLGQSSEAFF. CDR3 nucleotide sequence: TGCGCCAGCAGCTTAGGGCAGAGTTCTGAAGCTTTCTTT.

The chain is built from TRBV2 and TRBJ2-3; D possibly matches TRBD1 or TRBD2 (5 bases each). CDR1 and CDR2 (germline): SNHLY, FYNNEI. Trimming left V 7 bases short and J 2 bases short, with 10 bases between. The CDR3 consists of 13 residues. This chain's CDR3 is CASKGTFTDTQYF. The CDR3 region has the DNA TGTGCCAGCAAAGGGACCTTCACAGATACGCAGTATTTT.

The V and J genes are TRBV15 and TRBJ1-3; unclear D gene. Germline V lookup: CDR1 LNHNV, CDR2 YYDKDF (reference sequence). With 0 bases removed from V and 3 bases from J, the gap between germline ends came to 9 bases. CDR3 length equals 15 residues. The CDR3 region is CATSRDRAIGNTIYF. DNA of the CDR3: TGTGCCACCAGCAGAGATCGGGCTATTGGAAACACCATATATTTT.

Here the CDR3 reads CSVSRQGQTGELFF. CDR3 bases: TGCAGCGTTTCCCGACAGGGGCAAACCGGGGAGCTGTTTTTT. J is TRBJ2-2 and V is TRBV29-1, with TRBD1 identical over 8 bases. The germline V gene encodes CDR1 SQVTM and CDR2 ANQGSEA. The CDR3 extends over 14 amino acids. The J segment lost 5 bases and the V segment lost 5 bases, leaving 7 bases of the junction unmatched.

V gene TRBV29-1 combines with J gene TRBJ2-2; 7 positions agree with TRBD1. Germline CDR1 SQVTM, CDR2 ANQGSEA. This CDR3 has 15 residues. J lost 4 bases, V lost 5 bases, and 10 bases had no gene match. The CDR3 coding sequence is TGCAGCGTTCAATCAGGACAGGTGTCCACCGGGGAGCTGTTTTTT. Encoded protein: CSVQSGQVSTGELFF.

The gene calls are TRBV12-3 or TRBV12-4 and TRBJ1-5; D perhaps matches TRBD1 (5 bases). With 7 bases removed from V and 3 bases from J, the gap between germline ends came to 10 bases. This CDR3 spans 13 amino acids. CDR3 region: CASTETANQPQHF. Written as DNA, the CDR3 is TGTGCCAGCACCGAGACAGCCAATCAGCCCCAGCATTTT.

This CDR3 is CASSVSDSNQPQHF. The CDR3 nucleotides read TGTGCCAGCAGCGTTTCCGATAGCAATCAGCCCCAGCATTTT. The genes are TRBV7-9 and TRBJ1-5, with no clear D. Germline V gene sequence: CDR1 SEHNR, CDR2 FQNEAQ (reference sequence). V was cut by 5 bases and J by 0 bases, with 8 bases left in between. The CDR3 spans 14 residues.

The CDR3 nucleotides read TGTGCCAGCAGTTCGCGGGAGGGCCGGGCGCAGTATTTT. Translating gives CASSSREGRAQYF. The chain joins TRBV27 to TRBJ2-3, with TRBD2 matching 9 bases. Unmatched junction bases numbered 6, after V lost 4 bases and J lost 10 bases. The germline CDR1 and CDR2 sequences are MNHEY and SMNVEV (reference sequence). CDR3 length: 13 residues.

This chain joins TRBV7-9 and TRBJ2-3; possible D gene TRBD1, 5 bases. The germline gives CDR1 SEHNR, CDR2 FQNEAQ (reference sequence). This CDR3 is built from 12 residues. V was cut by 5 bases and J by 6 bases, with 9 bases left in between. The CDR3 DNA follows: TGTGCCAGCAGCCCACAGGAGGATACGCAGTATTTT. This encodes CASSPQEDTQYF.

A single count supports this clonotype. V usage is TRBV30 and J usage is TRBJ1-2, with 7 bases matching TRBD1. V shed 8 bases and J 4 bases; nucleotides not matched to a gene: 10. This CDR3 spans 13 amino acids. Germline CDR1 GTSNPN, CDR2 SVGIG (reference sequence). In nucleotides, the CDR3 is TGTGCCCGGACAGGACGCTTTAGCTATGGCTACACCTTC. Encoded protein: CARTGRFSYGYTF.

The rearrangement links TRBV5-4 to TRBJ2-5; D is possibly TRBD1 (6 bases). V was trimmed by 5 bases and J by 3 bases, leaving 14 bases between them. Germline CDR1 SGHNT, CDR2 YYREEE (reference sequence). This CDR3 has 14 residues. The CDR3 bases are TGTGCCAGCAGTATCGGACAGAAGAAAGAGACCCAGTACTTC. It codes for CASSIGQKKETQYF.

V and J are TRBV2 and TRBJ2-7, with 9 bases lining up with TRBD2. Germline V CDR1 and CDR2: SNHLY, FYNNEI. V shed 4 bases and J 9 bases; nucleotides not matched to a gene: 13. The CDR3 covers 15 residues. In nucleotides, the CDR3 is TGTGCCAGCAGTGGTTCCCTAGCGGGATTCAGTGTGCAGTACTTC. Its protein product is CASSGSLAGFSVQYF.

The chain links TRBV7-3 to TRBJ2-6; 8 bases fit TRBD1. Unmatched junction bases numbered 4, after V lost 0 bases and J lost 0 bases. Germline loops: CDR1 SGHTA, CDR2 FQGTGA. The CDR3 sequence is 18 residues long. CDR3 residues: CASSLTGTGASGANVLTF. The CDR3 DNA follows: TGTGCCAGCAGCTTAACTGGGACAGGAGCCTCTGGGGCCAACGTCCTGACTTTC. The full variable domain, rest sourced from reference TRBV7-3 and TRBJ2-6, is GAGVSQTPSNKVTEKGKYVELRCDPISGHTALYWYRQSLGQGPEFLIYFQGTGAADDSGLPNDRFFAVRPEGSVSTLKIQRTERGDSAVYLCASSLTGTGASGANVLTFGAGSRLTVL.

This clonotype was detected a few times. The rearrangement uses TRBV12-3 or TRBV12-4 and TRBJ1-1, with a possible D match to TRBD1 (6 bases). The CDR3 is made up of 14 amino acids. V was pared by 5 bases and J by 2 bases, with 12 bases between. The CDR3, as DNA: TGTGCCAGCAGTCCAAGGGACAAAAACACTGAAGCTTTCTTT. Its protein is CASSPRDKNTEAFF.

This chain joins TRBV4-1 and TRBJ1-2; D not certain. The CDR3 runs to 17 residues. Germline values: CDR1 MGHRA, CDR2 YSYEKL. The V end was cut by 0 bases, the J end by 5 bases, with 19 bases between. The CDR3: CASSQDQSRARSYGYTF. CDR3 DNA: TGCGCCAGCAGCCAAGATCAAAGCCGGGCGCGGTCATATGGCTACACCTTC.

The chain joins TRBV7-2 to TRBJ1-5, with unresolved D. The CDR3 has 14 residues. The germline CDR1 and CDR2 sequences are SGHTA and FQGNSA. Trimming took off 2 bases at V and 4 bases at J, with 9 bases between the two ends. This CDR3 is CASSLNLFNQPQHF. The CDR3 coding sequence is TGTGCCAGCAGCTTAAACCTCTTTAATCAGCCCCAGCATTTT.

This chain joins TRBV6-6 and TRBJ2-1, with D hard to call. Germline assignment: CDR1 MNHNY and CDR2 SVGAGI (reference sequence). V dropped 6 bases and J dropped 4 bases, with 4 bases sitting between them. The CDR3 spans 11 residues. The CDR3 loop reads CASRGYNEQFF. CDR3 in DNA: TGTGCCAGCAGGGGGTACAATGAGCAGTTCTTC.

This chain connects TRBV7-9 to TRBJ2-7, with 11 bases identical to TRBD2. Germline V lookup: CDR1 SEHNR, CDR2 FQNEAQ (reference sequence). The CDR3 is 13 residues long. Trimming cost V 8 bases and J 6 bases; bases outside gene matches: 6. The CDR3 protein is CASQLAGAVEQYF. The CDR3 region has the DNA TGTGCCAGCCAACTAGCGGGAGCGGTCGAGCAGTACTTC.

The chain recombines TRBV6-5 with TRBJ2-7; D may be TRBD1 (6 bases). The CDR3 runs 15 residues. The germline V gene has CDR1 MNHEY and CDR2 SVGAGI. V lost 0 bases and J 2 bases, leaving 11 bases between the germline ends. The CDR3 is CASSYSTGFTYEQYF. As DNA, the CDR3 is TGTGCCAGCAGTTACTCTACAGGGTTCACCTACGAGCAGTACTTC.